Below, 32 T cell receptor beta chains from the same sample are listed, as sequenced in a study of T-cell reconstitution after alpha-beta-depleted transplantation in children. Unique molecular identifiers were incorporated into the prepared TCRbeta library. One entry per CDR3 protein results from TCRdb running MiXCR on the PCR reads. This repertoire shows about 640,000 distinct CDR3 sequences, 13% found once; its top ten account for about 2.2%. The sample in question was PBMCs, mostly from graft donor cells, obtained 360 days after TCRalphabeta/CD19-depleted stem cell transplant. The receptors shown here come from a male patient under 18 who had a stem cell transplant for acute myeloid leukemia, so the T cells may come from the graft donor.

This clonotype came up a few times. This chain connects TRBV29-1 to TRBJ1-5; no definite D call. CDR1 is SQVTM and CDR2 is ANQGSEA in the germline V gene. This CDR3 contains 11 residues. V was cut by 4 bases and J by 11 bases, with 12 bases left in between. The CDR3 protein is CSVGVGAAQHF. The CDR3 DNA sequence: TGCAGCGTTGGAGTAGGAGCAGCCCAGCATTTT.

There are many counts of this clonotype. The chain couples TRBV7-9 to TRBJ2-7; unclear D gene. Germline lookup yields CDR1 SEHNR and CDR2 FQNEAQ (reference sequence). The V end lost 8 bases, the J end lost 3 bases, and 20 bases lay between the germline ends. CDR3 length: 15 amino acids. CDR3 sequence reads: CASGASGSYYYEQYF. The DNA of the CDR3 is TGTGCCAGCGGAGCTTCAGGCAGTTATTACTACGAGCAGTACTTC. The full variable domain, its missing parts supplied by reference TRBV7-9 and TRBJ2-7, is DTGVSQNPRHKITKRGQNVTFRCDPISEHNRLYWYRQTLGQGPEFLTYFQNEAQLEKSRLLSDRFSAERPKGSFSTLEIQRTEQGDSAMYLCASGASGSYYYEQYFGPGTRLTVT.

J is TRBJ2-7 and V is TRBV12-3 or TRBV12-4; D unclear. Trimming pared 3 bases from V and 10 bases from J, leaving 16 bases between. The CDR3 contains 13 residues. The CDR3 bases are TGTGCCAGCAGTTTTTCTCTCTCGGGCGAACAGTACTTC. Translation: CASSFSLSGEQYF.

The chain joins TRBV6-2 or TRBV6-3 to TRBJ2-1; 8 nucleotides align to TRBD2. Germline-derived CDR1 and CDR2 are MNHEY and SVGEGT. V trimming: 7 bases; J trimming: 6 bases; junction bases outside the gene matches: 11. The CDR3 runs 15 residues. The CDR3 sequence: CASTSGAGVPNEQFF. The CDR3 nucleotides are TGTGCCAGCACGTCGGGAGCGGGAGTTCCCAATGAGCAGTTCTTC.

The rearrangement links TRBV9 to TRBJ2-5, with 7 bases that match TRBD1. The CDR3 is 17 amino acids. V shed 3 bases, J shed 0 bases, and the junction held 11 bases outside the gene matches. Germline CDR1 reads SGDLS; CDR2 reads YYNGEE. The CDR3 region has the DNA TGTGCCAGCAGCGCGAGGATGGGACAGCCTTACCAAGAGACCCAGTACTTC. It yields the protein CASSARMGQPYQETQYF.

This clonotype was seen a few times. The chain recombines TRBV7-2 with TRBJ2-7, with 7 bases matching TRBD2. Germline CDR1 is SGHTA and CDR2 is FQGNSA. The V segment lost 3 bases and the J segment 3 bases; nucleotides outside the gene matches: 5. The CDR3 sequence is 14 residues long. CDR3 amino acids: CASSFSSGNYEQYF. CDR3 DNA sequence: TGTGCCAGCAGCTTTTCCAGCGGGAACTACGAGCAGTACTTC.

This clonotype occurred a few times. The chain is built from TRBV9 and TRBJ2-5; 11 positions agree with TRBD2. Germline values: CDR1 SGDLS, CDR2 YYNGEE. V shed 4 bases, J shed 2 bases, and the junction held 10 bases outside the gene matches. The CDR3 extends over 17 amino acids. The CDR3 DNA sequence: TGTGCCAGCAGCTTCGGACTAGCGGGTACCCTTCAAGAGACCCAGTACTTC. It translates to CASSFGLAGTLQETQYF.

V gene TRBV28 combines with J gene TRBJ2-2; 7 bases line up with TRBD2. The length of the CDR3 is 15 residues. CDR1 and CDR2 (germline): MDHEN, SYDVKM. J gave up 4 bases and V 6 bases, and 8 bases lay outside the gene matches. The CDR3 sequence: CASRYGLVRTGELFF. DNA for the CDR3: TGTGCCAGCAGGTACGGACTAGTCCGCACCGGGGAGCTGTTTTTT.

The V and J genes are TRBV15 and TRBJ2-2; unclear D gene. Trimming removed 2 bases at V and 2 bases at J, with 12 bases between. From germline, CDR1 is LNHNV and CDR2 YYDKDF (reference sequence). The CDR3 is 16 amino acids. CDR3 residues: CATSRIPGLNTGELFF. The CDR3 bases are TGTGCCACCAGCAGAATCCCCGGCCTTAACACCGGGGAGCTGTTTTTT. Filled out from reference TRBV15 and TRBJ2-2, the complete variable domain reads DAMVIQNPRYQVTQFGKPVTLSCSQTLNHNVMYWYQQKSSQAPKLLFHYYDKDFNNEADTPDNFQSRRPNTSFCFLDIRSPGLGDTAMYLCATSRIPGLNTGELFFGEGSRLTVL.

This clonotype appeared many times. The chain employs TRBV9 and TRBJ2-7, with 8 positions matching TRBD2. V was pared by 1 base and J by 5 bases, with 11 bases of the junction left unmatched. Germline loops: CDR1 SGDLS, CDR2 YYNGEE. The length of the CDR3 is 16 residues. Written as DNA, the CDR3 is TGTGCCAGCAGCGTATCCTCCGGGACTAGTCTGGACGAGCAGTACTTC. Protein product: CASSVSSGTSLDEQYF. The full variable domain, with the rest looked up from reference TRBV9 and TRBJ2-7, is DSGVTQTPKHLITATGQRVTLRCSPRSGDLSVYWYQQSLDQGLQFLIQYYNGEERAKGNILERFSAQQFPDLHSELNLSSLELGDSALYFCASSVSSGTSLDEQYFGPGTRLTVT.

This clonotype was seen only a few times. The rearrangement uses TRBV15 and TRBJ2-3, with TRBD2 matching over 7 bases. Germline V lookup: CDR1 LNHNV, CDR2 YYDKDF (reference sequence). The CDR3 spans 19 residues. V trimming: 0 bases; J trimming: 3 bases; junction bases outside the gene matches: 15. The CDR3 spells CATSREGGQGRTRTDTQYF. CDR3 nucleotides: TGTGCCACCAGCAGAGAGGGGGGTCAGGGCAGGACTAGAACAGATACGCAGTATTTT.

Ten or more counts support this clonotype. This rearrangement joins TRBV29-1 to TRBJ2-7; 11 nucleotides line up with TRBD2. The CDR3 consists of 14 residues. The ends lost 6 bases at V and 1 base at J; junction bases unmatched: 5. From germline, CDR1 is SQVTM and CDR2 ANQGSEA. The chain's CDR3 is CSVVGTSGSYEQYF. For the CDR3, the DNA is TGCAGCGTGGTCGGGACTAGCGGATCCTACGAGCAGTACTTC.

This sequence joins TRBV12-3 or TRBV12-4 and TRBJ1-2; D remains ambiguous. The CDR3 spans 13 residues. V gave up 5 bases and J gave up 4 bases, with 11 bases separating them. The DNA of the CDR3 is TGTGCCAGCAGTCTACCGTGGGCCTATGGCTACACCTTC. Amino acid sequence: CASSLPWAYGYTF.

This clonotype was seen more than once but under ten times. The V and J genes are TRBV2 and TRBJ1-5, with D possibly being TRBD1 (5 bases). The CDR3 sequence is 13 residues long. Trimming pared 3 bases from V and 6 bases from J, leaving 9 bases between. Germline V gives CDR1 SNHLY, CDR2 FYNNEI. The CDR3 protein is CASSDRAGQPQHF. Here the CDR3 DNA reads TGTGCCAGCAGTGACAGGGCCGGTCAGCCCCAGCATTTT.

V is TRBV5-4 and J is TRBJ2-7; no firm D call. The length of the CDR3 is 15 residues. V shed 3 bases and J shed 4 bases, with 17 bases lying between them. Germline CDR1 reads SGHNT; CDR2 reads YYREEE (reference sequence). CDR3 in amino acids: CASSSPSTESYEQYF. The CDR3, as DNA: TGTGCCAGCAGCTCCCCAAGCACGGAAAGTTACGAGCAGTACTTC.

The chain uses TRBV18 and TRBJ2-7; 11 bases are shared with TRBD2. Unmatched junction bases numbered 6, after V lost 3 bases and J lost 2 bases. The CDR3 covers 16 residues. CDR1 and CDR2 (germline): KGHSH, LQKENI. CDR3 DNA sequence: TGTGCCAGCTCACCGCAGACTAGCGGGGTTGCCTACGAGCAGTACTTC. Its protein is CASSPQTSGVAYEQYF.

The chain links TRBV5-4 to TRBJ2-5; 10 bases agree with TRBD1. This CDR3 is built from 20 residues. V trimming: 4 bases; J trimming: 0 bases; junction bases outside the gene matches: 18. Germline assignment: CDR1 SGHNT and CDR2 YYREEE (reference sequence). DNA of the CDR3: TGTGCCAGCAGCCTGGACAGGGGGTCCACGAGCGGGTACAACCAAGAGACCCAGTACTTC. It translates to CASSLDRGSTSGYNQETQYF.

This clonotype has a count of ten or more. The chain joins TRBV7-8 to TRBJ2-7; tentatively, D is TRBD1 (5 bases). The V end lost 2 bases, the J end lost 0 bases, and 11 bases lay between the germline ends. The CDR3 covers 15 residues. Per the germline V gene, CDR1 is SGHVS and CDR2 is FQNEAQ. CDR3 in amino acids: CASSLIQGFSYEQYF. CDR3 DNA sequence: TGTGCCAGCAGCTTAATTCAGGGCTTCTCCTACGAGCAGTACTTC. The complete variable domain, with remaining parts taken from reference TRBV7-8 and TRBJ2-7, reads GAGVSQSPRYKVAKRGQDVALRCDPISGHVSLFWYQQALGQGPEFLTYFQNEAQLDKSGLPSDRFFAERPEGSVSTLKIQRTQQEDSAVYLCASSLIQGFSYEQYFGPGTRLTVT.

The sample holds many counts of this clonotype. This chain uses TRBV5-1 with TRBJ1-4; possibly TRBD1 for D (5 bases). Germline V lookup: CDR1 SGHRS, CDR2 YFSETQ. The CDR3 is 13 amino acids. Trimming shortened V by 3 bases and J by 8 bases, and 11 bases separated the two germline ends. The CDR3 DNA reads TGCGCCAGCAGCTCCATGGGGGGGGAAAAACTGTTTTTT. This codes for CASSSMGGEKLFF.

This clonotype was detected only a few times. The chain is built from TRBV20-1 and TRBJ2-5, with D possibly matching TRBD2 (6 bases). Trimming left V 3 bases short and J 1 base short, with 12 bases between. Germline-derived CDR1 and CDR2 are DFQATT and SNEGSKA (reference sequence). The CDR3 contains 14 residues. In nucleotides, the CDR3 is TGCAGTGCTAGTCCGGGAGTGACCCAAGAGACCCAGTACTTC. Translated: CSASPGVTQETQYF.

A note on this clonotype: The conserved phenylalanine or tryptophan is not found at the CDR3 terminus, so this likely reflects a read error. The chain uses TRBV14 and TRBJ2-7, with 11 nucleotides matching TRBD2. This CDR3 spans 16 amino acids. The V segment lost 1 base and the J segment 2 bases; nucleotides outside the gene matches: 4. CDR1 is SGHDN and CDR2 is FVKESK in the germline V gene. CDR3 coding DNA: TGTGCCAGCAGCCAAGGGGGACTAGCGGACCCCTACGAGCAGTACTCC. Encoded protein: CASSQGGLADPYEQYS.

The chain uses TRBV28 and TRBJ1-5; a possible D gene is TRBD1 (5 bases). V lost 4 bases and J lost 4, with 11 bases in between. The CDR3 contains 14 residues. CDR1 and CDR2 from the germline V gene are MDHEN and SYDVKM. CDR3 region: CASSSSGQNQPQHF. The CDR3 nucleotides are TGTGCCAGCAGTTCCTCAGGACAAAATCAGCCCCAGCATTTT.

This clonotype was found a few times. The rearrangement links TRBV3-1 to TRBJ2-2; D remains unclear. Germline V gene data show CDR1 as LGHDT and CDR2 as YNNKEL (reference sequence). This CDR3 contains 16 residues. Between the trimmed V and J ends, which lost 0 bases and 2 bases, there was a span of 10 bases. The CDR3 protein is CASSQELAINTGELFF. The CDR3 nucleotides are TGTGCCAGCAGCCAAGAATTGGCTATAAACACCGGGGAGCTGTTTTTT.

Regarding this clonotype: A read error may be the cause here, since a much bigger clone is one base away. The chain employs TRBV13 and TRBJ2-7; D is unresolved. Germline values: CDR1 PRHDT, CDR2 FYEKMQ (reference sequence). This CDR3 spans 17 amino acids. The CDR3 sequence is CAISFTTHPALTYEQYF. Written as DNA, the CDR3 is TGTGCCATCAGCTTCACAACTCATCCGGCGCTTACCTACGAGCAGTACTTC.

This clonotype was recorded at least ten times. CDR3: CASSSRTGYEQYV. The CDR3 bases are TGCGCCAGCAGCAGCCGGACAGGCTACGAGCAGTACGTC. This chain links TRBV5-1 with TRBJ2-7, with TRBD1 matching over 7 bases. Trimming removed 4 bases from V and 3 bases from J; junction bases left unmatched: 4. CDR3 length: 13 residues. The germline gives CDR1 SGHRS, CDR2 YFSETQ.

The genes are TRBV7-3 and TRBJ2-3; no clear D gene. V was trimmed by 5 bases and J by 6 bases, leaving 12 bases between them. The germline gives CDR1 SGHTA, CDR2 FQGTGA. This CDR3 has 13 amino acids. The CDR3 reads CASSPLPGDTQYF. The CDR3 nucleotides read TGTGCCAGCAGCCCCCTCCCCGGGGATACGCAGTATTTT.

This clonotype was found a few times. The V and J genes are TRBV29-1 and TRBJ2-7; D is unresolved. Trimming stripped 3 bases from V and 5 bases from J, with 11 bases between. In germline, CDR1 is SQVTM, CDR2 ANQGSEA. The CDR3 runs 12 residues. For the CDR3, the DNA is TGCAGCGTTGAGTATCTGGGTAACGAGCAGTACTTC. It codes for CSVEYLGNEQYF.

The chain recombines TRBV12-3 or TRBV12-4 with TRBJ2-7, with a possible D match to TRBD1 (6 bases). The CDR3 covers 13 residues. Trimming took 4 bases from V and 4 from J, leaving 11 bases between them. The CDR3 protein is CASSYRERYEQYF. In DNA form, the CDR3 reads TGTGCCAGCAGTTACAGGGAACGATACGAGCAGTACTTC.

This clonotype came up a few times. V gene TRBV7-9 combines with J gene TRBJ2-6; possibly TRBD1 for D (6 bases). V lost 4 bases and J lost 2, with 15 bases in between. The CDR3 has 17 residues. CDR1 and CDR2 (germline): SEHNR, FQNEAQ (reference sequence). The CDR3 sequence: CASSSRSTGPGANVLTF. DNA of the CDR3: TGTGCCAGCAGCTCAAGGTCCACAGGGCCTGGGGCCAACGTCCTGACTTTC.

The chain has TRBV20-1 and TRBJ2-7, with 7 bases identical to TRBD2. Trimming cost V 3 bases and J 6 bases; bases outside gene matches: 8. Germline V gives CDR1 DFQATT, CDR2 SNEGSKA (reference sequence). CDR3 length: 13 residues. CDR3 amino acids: CSASWAGELEQYF. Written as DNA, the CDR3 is TGCAGTGCTAGCTGGGCGGGAGAGCTCGAGCAGTACTTC.

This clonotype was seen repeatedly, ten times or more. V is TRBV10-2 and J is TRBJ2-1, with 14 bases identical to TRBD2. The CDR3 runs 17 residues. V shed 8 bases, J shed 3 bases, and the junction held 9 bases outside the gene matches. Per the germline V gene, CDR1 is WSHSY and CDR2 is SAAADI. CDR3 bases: TGCGCCAGCTTAGGGACTAGCGGGAGAGTAGACTACAATGAGCAGTTCTTC. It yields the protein CASLGTSGRVDYNEQFF.

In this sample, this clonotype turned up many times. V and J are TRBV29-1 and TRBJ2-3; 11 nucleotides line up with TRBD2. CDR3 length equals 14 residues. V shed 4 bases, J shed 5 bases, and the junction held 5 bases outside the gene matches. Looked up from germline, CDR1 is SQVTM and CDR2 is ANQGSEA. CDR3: CSVGVSGRGDTQYF. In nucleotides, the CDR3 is TGCAGCGTTGGGGTTAGCGGGAGGGGAGATACGCAGTATTTT.